A selection of T cell receptor beta chains follows, all from one sample in a study of T cell responses to AZD1222 COVID-19 vaccine. The method was immunoSEQ multiplex PCR; TCRdb's version includes in-frame clones alone and lacks a portion of them. The data show 140,000 or so clones, roughly 93% seen once. This specimen consisted of peripheral blood, obtained after recovery from COVID-19. Receptors originate from an adult who had recovered from COVID-19. Each CDR3 is given with its conserved first and last residue. The order of the fields is V gene, J gene, CDR3 length, clone size, D gene, CDR3 DNA, CDR3 protein. D genes are given only for firm matches. Size tells how often a clone was seen (once, few, many) or the class of an expanded clone, and some rows leave it out.

v_gene: TRBV6-5
j_gene: TRBJ1-1
len: 14
abundance: NA
d_gene: TRBD1
CDR3nt: TGTGCCAGCAGAACAGGGGATGTGAACACTGAAGCTTTCTTT
CDR3aa: CASRTGDVNTEAFF

v_gene: TRBV3-1/TRBV3-2
j_gene: TRBJ2-7
len: 17
abundance: NA
d_gene: NA
CDR3nt: TGTGCCAGCAGCCAAGATCCCGGAGGGCCTGATTCTTACGAGCAGTACTTC
CDR3aa: CASSQDPGGPDSYEQYF

v_gene: TRBV27
j_gene: TRBJ1-1
len: 15
abundance: NA
d_gene: NA
CDR3nt: TGTGCCAGCAGTTTATCGTACGAGAGTAGCACTGAAGCTTTCTTT
CDR3aa: CASSLSYESSTEAFF

v_gene: TRBV30
j_gene: TRBJ2-7
len: 13
abundance: NA
d_gene: TRBD2
CDR3nt: TGTGCCTACCGGACTAGCGGGAGGTACGAGCAGTACTTC
CDR3aa: CAYRTSGRYEQYF

v_gene: TRBV5-4
j_gene: TRBJ1-5
len: 13
abundance: once
d_gene: NA
CDR3nt: TGTGCCAGCAGCTTGGGGGGAGATCAGCCCCAGCATTTT
CDR3aa: CASSLGGDQPQHF

v_gene: TRBV19
j_gene: TRBJ2-3
len: 17
abundance: NA
d_gene: TRBD2
CDR3nt: TGTGCCAGTAGTTCGGGACTAGCGGGGGGACCCACAGATACGCAGTATTTT
CDR3aa: CASSSGLAGGPTDTQYF

v_gene: TRBV7-6
j_gene: TRBJ2-3
len: 14
abundance: NA
d_gene: TRBD1
CDR3nt: TGTGCCAGCAGATCTGGGACAGGGGCAGATACGCAGTATTTT
CDR3aa: CASRSGTGADTQYF

v_gene: TRBV7-4
j_gene: TRBJ2-7
len: 16
abundance: NA
d_gene: TRBD2
CDR3nt: TGTGCCAGCAGCTGCGAACCAGCGGGATACCCCTACGAGCAGTACTTC
CDR3aa: CASSCEPAGYPYEQYF

v_gene: TRBV5-1
j_gene: TRBJ1-5
len: 14
abundance: NA
d_gene: NA
CDR3nt: TGCGCCAGCAGCTTGGTAGGGGGCAATCAGCCCCAGCATTTT
CDR3aa: CASSLVGGNQPQHF

v_gene: TRBV27
j_gene: TRBJ1-5
len: 13
abundance: NA
d_gene: NA
CDR3nt: TGTGCCAGCAGTTTTAACGGCAATCAGCCCCAGCATTTT
CDR3aa: CASSFNGNQPQHF

v_gene: TRBV2
j_gene: TRBJ1-2
len: 16
abundance: NA
d_gene: TRBD1
CDR3nt: TGTGCCAGCAGTGTGGACCGGGACAGGGGAAATCGTGGCTACACCTTC
CDR3aa: CASSVDRDRGNRGYTF

v_gene: TRBV30
j_gene: TRBJ1-5
len: 13
abundance: NA
d_gene: NA
CDR3nt: TGTGCCTGGAGCGATGGACAGTACCAGCCCCAGCATTTT
CDR3aa: CAWSDGQYQPQHF

v_gene: TRBV5-1
j_gene: TRBJ1-5
len: 16
abundance: NA
d_gene: TRBD1
CDR3nt: TGCGCCAGCAGCTGGCCGGGACAGGGTTTAGATCAGCCCCAGCATTTT
CDR3aa: CASSWPGQGLDQPQHF

v_gene: TRBV11-2
j_gene: TRBJ2-5
len: 14
abundance: NA
d_gene: NA
CDR3nt: TGTGCCAGCAGCTTATCCAGGAACCAAGAGACCCAGTACTTC
CDR3aa: CASSLSRNQETQYF

v_gene: TRBV3-1/TRBV3-2
j_gene: TRBJ2-2
len: 17
abundance: NA
d_gene: NA
CDR3nt: TGTGCCAGCAGTGTAGGGATCAGAGGGTGGGACACCGGGGAGCTGTTTTTT
CDR3aa: CASSVGIRGWDTGELFF

v_gene: TRBV9
j_gene: TRBJ2-2
len: 15
abundance: NA
d_gene: NA
CDR3nt: TGTGCCAGCAGCGTAGGGGGGGCGAACACCGGGGAGCTGTTTTTT
CDR3aa: CASSVGGANTGELFF

v_gene: TRBV12-3/TRBV12-4
j_gene: TRBJ2-5
len: 12
abundance: NA
d_gene: NA
CDR3nt: TGTGCCAGCACCCTGGGTAAGGAGACCCAGTACTTC
CDR3aa: CASTLGKETQYF

v_gene: TRBV9
j_gene: TRBJ2-1
len: 11
abundance: few
d_gene: NA
CDR3nt: TGTGCCAGCAGCGGAGGAAATGAGCAGTTCTTC
CDR3aa: CASSGGNEQFF

v_gene: TRBV20-1
j_gene: TRBJ2-1
len: 16
abundance: NA
d_gene: TRBD2
CDR3nt: TGCAGTGCTAGTCAAATGCGCGGGAGTTCCTACAATGAGCAGTTCTTC
CDR3aa: CSASQMRGSSYNEQFF

v_gene: TRBV11-2
j_gene: TRBJ2-5
len: 14
abundance: NA
d_gene: NA
CDR3nt: TGTGCCAGCAGCTCACCCGCTAGGACAGAGACCCAGTACTTC
CDR3aa: CASSSPARTETQYF

v_gene: TRBV28
j_gene: TRBJ1-3
len: 14
abundance: NA
d_gene: NA
CDR3nt: TGTGCCAGCAGTTTGGGAGGGACGGGTAACACCATATATTTT
CDR3aa: CASSLGGTGNTIYF

v_gene: TRBV19
j_gene: TRBJ2-1
len: 15
abundance: NA
d_gene: TRBD2
CDR3nt: TGTGCCAGTAGTAAAACTAGCGGGGTCGGTCATGAGCAGTTCTTC
CDR3aa: CASSKTSGVGHEQFF

v_gene: TRBV7-2
j_gene: TRBJ1-1
len: 14
abundance: NA
d_gene: NA
CDR3nt: TGTGCCAGCAGCCAGAGACGGACGAACACTGAAGCTTTCTTT
CDR3aa: CASSQRRTNTEAFF

v_gene: TRBV28
j_gene: TRBJ2-1
len: 16
abundance: NA
d_gene: TRBD2
CDR3nt: TGTGCCAGCAGTTTATCACTAGCGGGAATTTGGAATGAGCAGTTCTTC
CDR3aa: CASSLSLAGIWNEQFF